The TCR beta chain under discussion was sequenced for a study of blood T cell repertoires in COVID-19. About the study: Samples representing acute and convalescent COVID-19 were sourced from the United States, Italy and Spain. T cells, B-cell-depleted T cells, or PBMCs supplied cDNA or gDNA.

The protocol was immunoSEQ multiplex PCR, while the TCRdb copy is restricted to in-frame clones and leaves out a portion. The table shows 330,000 or so clones, with roughly 90% occurring only once. There are a few counts of this clone. Participants' reported clinical history set cohort assignment. Recovered Cohort 3 donors showed two negative PCRs, clearance, or symptom resolution. The receptor's source is a woman aged 25 to 39 who had recovered from COVID-19. Sample: PBMCs or T cells enriched from blood (not recorded which).

The chain's CDR3 is CASSLGLAGGTGELFF. CDR3 nucleotides: TGTGCCAGCAGCTTAGGTCTAGCGGGGGGTACCGGGGAGCTGTTTTTT. The chain is built from TRBV7-8 and TRBJ2-2, with 11 bases identical to TRBD2. In germline, CDR1 is SGHVS, CDR2 FQNEAQ. This CDR3 contains 16 residues. The J segment lost 5 bases and the V segment lost 1 base, leaving 3 bases of the junction unmatched. The variable domain in full, completed from reference TRBV7-8 and TRBJ2-2, reads GAGVSQSPRYKVAKRGQDVALRCDPISGHVSLFWYQQALGQGPEFLTYFQNEAQLDKSGLPSDRFFAERPEGSVSTLKIQRTQQEDSAVYLCASSLGLAGGTGELFFGEGSRLTVL.